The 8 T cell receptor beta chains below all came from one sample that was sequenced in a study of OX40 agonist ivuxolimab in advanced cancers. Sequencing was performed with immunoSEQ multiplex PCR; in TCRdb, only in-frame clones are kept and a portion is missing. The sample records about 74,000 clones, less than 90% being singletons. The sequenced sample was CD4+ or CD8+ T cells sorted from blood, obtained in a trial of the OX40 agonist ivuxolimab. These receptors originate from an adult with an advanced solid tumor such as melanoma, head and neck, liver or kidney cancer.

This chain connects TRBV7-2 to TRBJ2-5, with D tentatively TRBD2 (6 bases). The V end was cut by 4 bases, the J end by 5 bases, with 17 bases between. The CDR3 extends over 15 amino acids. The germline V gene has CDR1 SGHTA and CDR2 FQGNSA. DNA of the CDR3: TGTGCCAGCAGCTCGGGGTCGGAGGGCAGGGAGACCCAGTACTTC. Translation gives CASSSGSEGRETQYF. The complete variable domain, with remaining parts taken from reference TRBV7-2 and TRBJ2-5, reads GAGVSQSPSNKVTEKGKDVELRCDPISGHTALYWYRQSLGQGLEFLIYFQGNSAPDKSGLPSDRFSAERTGGSVSTLTIQRTQQEDSAVYLCASSSGSEGRETQYFGPGTRLLVL.

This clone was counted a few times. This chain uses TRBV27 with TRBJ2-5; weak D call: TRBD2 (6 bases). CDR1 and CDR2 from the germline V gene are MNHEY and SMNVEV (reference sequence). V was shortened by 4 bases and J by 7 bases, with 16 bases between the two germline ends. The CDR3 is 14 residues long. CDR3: CASSYDPREGTQYF. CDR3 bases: TGTGCCAGCAGTTATGACCCGCGGGAAGGGACCCAGTACTTC.

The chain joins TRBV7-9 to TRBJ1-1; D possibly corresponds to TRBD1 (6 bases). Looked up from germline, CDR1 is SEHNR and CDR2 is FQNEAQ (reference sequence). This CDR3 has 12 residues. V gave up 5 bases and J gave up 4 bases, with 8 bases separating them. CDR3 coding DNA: TGTGCCAGCAGCCCCAGGGGCACTGAAGCTTTCTTT. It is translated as CASSPRGTEAFF.

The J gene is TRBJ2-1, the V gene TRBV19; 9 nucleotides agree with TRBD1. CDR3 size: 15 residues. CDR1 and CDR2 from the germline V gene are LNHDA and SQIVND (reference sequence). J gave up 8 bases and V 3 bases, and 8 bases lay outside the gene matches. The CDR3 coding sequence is TGTGCCAGTAGTATTACGACAGGGGGATTTCATGAGCAGTTCTTC. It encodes CASSITTGGFHEQFF.

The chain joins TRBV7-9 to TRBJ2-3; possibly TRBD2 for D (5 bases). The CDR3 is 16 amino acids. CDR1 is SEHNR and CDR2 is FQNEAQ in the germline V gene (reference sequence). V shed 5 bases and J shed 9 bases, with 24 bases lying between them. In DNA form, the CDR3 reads TGTGCCAGCAGCCCCTTCATCGCGGAGAACGGGATAACGCAGTATTTT. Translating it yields CASSPFIAENGITQYF.

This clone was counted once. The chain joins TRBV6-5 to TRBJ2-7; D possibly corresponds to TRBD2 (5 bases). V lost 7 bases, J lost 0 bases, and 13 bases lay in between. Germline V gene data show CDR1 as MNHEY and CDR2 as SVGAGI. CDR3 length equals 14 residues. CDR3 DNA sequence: TGTGCCAGCATCCGGGAACCTTACTCCTACGAGCAGTACTTC. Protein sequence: CASIREPYSYEQYF.

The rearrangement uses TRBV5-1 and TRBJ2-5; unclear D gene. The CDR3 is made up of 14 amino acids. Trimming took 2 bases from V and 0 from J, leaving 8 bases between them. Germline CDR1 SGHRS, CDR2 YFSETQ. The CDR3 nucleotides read TGCGCCAGCAGCTTACAGCACCACCAAGAGACCCAGTACTTC. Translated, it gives CASSLQHHQETQYF.

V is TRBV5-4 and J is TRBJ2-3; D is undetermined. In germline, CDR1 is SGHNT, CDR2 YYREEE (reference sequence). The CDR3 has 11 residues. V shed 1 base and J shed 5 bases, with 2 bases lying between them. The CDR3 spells CASSLLDTQYF. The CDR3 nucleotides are TGTGCCAGCAGCTTGTTAGATACGCAGTATTTT. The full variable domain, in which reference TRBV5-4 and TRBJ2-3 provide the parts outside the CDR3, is ETGVTQSPTHLIKTRGQQVTLRCSSQSGHNTVSWYQQALGQGPQFIFQYYREEENGRGNFPPRFSGLQFPNYSSELNVNALELDDSALYLCASSLLDTQYFGPGTRLTVL.